The 29 T cell receptor beta chains reported below all come from one sample, sequenced in a study of T cells in Graves' hyperthyroidism and ophthalmopathy. TCR beta CDR3 sequences were amplified from RNA transcripts. The HTBI primer set served for first-round RT-PCR of the TCR CDR3. TCRdb passed the multiplex PCR reads through MiXCR, listing each CDR3 protein once. There are 300,000 to 350,000 distinct CDR3 sequences in the sample; about 18% occur only once, and less than 65% lies in the top ten. The sequenced material came from blood. Receptor source: a woman in her 50s with Graves' hyperthyroidism.

The V gene is TRBV11-2, the J gene TRBJ2-2; D unresolved. Germline CDR1 SGHAT, CDR2 FQNNGV. Trimming removed 2 bases from V and 6 bases from J, with 10 bases in between. The CDR3 is 14 residues long. The chain's CDR3 is CASSLNTNSGELFF. CDR3 sequence (DNA): TGTGCCAGCAGCTTAAATACGAATTCCGGGGAGCTGTTTTTT.

This clonotype was detected many times. This chain uses TRBV7-2 with TRBJ2-1; TRBD2 matches 14 bases. The CDR3 spans 16 residues. V lost 5 bases and J lost 8; bases outside the gene matches: 8. CDR1 is SGHTA and CDR2 is FQGNSA in the germline V gene. The CDR3 coding sequence is TGTGCCAGCAGCCCGAGGGGGACTAGCGGGGGTTATGAGCAGTTCTTC. It codes for CASSPRGTSGGYEQFF.

This clonotype was observed at least ten times. The rearrangement links TRBV30 to TRBJ1-1; no definite D call. V was cut by 0 bases and J by 8 bases, with 10 bases left in between. The CDR3 has 12 residues. Germline CDR1 and CDR2: GTSNPN and SVGIG (reference sequence). The CDR3 bases are TGTGCCTGGAGTGTACGGTCAGGAGAAGCTTTCTTT. Protein: CAWSVRSGEAFF.

This clonotype showed up many times. This chain joins TRBV5-1 and TRBJ2-1, with 7 bases lining up with TRBD1. CDR3 length equals 16 residues. V lost 3 bases to trimming and J lost 0 bases; unmatched junction nucleotides: 6. From germline, CDR1 is SGHRS and CDR2 YFSETQ. The CDR3 region has the DNA TGCGCCAGCAGCTGGCCGGGACAGAGCTCCTACAATGAGCAGTTCTTC. Translating gives CASSWPGQSSYNEQFF.

At least ten counts were recorded for this clonotype. This sequence joins TRBV6-5 and TRBJ2-1, with D perhaps TRBD1 (6 bases). V was trimmed by 0 bases and J by 0 bases, leaving 12 bases between them. Germline V CDR1 and CDR2: MNHEY, SVGAGI. The CDR3 covers 17 residues. The CDR3 DNA is TGTGCCAGCAGTTACTCAGGACAGTCAAGCTCCTACAATGAGCAGTTCTTC. It encodes CASSYSGQSSSYNEQFF.

This clonotype was recorded many times. The CDR3: CASSQENNRFTEAFF. The CDR3 DNA reads TGTGCCAGCAGCCAAGAAAATAACAGATTCACTGAAGCTTTCTTT. V is TRBV3-1 and J is TRBJ1-1; D remains unclear. Germline V gives CDR1 LGHDT, CDR2 YNNKEL (reference sequence). Trimming left V 0 bases short and J 4 bases short, with 12 bases between. The CDR3 consists of 15 residues.

This clonotype has at least ten counts. The chain employs TRBV11-2 and TRBJ2-1; 7 bases agree with TRBD1. V shed 1 base and J 0 bases; nucleotides not matched to a gene: 3. Germline V gene lookup returns CDR1 SGHAT and CDR2 FQNNGV. This CDR3 contains 16 residues. For the CDR3, the DNA is TGTGCCAGCAGCTTAGTAGGGGGCCCCTCCTACAATGAGCAGTTCTTC. This encodes CASSLVGGPSYNEQFF.

This clonotype was observed many times. The chain has TRBV30 and TRBJ2-1; 8 nucleotides line up with TRBD1. V trimming: 4 bases; J trimming: 4 bases; junction bases outside the gene matches: 9. Germline-derived CDR1 and CDR2 are GTSNPN and SVGIG (reference sequence). The CDR3 has 15 residues. Written as DNA, the CDR3 is TGTGCCTGGACCATCCGGGACAGGCAATACAATGAGCAGTTCTTC. Its protein product is CAWTIRDRQYNEQFF.

This clonotype came up many times. The rearrangement links TRBV7-9 to TRBJ2-7; D gene ambiguous. Trimming removed 1 base at V and 3 bases at J, with 7 bases between. The CDR3 contains 13 residues. Per germline, CDR1 SEHNR and CDR2 FQNEAQ (reference sequence). CDR3 residues: CASSLVDLYEQYF. As DNA, the CDR3 is TGTGCCAGCAGCTTAGTGGATCTCTACGAGCAGTACTTC.

The chain is built from TRBV6-1 and TRBJ2-3; 9 bases fit TRBD2. This CDR3 has 16 amino acids. In germline, CDR1 is MNHNS, CDR2 SASEGT. Losses at the gene ends were 5 bases for V and 1 base for J; bases not matched to a gene: 7. The CDR3 region is CASSSTRTSGTDTQYF. For the CDR3, the DNA is TGTGCCAGCAGTTCAACCCGGACTAGCGGCACAGATACGCAGTATTTT.

The chain is built from TRBV3-1 and TRBJ1-6; the D gene is possibly TRBD1 (5 bases). This CDR3 is built from 14 residues. The V and J ends lost 0 bases and 8 bases respectively, with 8 bases between them. CDR1 is LGHDT and CDR2 is YNNKEL in the germline V gene (reference sequence). CDR3 sequence reads: CASSQDAGDSPLHF. The CDR3 nucleotides read TGTGCCAGCAGCCAAGATGCGGGGGATTCACCCCTCCACTTT.

The chain combines TRBV27 with TRBJ2-7; 9 bases line up with TRBD2. This CDR3 contains 13 residues. Trimming cost V 9 bases and J 1 base; bases outside gene matches: 4. CDR1 is MNHEY and CDR2 is SMNVEV in the germline V gene (reference sequence). The CDR3 nucleotides read TGTGCCAGAAAGCGGGAGGCATCCTACGAGCAGTACTTC. Encoded protein: CARKREASYEQYF.

Here the CDR3 reads CASSLSGQRPDTQYF. CDR3 coding DNA: TGTGCCAGCAGTTTATCCGGGCAGAGGCCAGATACGCAGTATTTT. The V and J genes are TRBV12-3 or TRBV12-4 and TRBJ2-3; D is uncertain. The CDR3 sequence is 15 residues long. The V end lost 2 bases, the J end lost 4 bases, and 13 bases lay between the germline ends.

This clonotype turned up a few times. This may be a read error, as it is one base from a much larger clone. The rearrangement uses TRBV27 and TRBJ1-1; the D gene is possibly TRBD1 (5 bases). CDR1 and CDR2 from the germline V gene are MNHEY and SMNVEV (reference sequence). Deletions cut 6 bases from V and 0 bases from J, with 5 bases between. The length of the CDR3 is 12 residues. Here the CDR3 DNA reads TGTGCCAGCAGGGGGGTGAACACTGAAGCTTTCTTT. Residues: CASRGVNTEAFF.

This clonotype was seen more than once but under ten times. The chain uses TRBV5-6 and TRBJ1-1; 11 nucleotides align to TRBD1. Trimming cost V 5 bases and J 5 bases; bases outside gene matches: 11. Germline lookup yields CDR1 SGHDT and CDR2 YYEEEE. This CDR3 region has 16 residues. The CDR3 is CASRPPGDRGRTEAFF. The CDR3 coding sequence is TGTGCCAGCAGACCTCCAGGGGACAGGGGGAGGACTGAAGCTTTCTTT.

This chain connects TRBV12-3 or TRBV12-4 to TRBJ2-4, with 9 bases lining up with TRBD1. The CDR3 spans 17 residues. Trimming at V came to 2 bases and at J to 2 bases, leaving 7 bases not matched to a gene. The CDR3 DNA reads as TGTGCCAGCAGTTTATTTCTTACAGGGGGCACCAAAAACATTCAGTACTTC. It is translated as CASSLFLTGGTKNIQYF.

This clonotype was detected ten times or more. The V and J genes are TRBV10-3 and TRBJ1-2; a weak D match, TRBD1 (6 bases). There are 16 residues in the CDR3. Germline CDR1 reads ENHRY; CDR2 reads SYGVKD. The germline V and J ends were trimmed by 7 bases and 3 bases, with 21 bases remaining between them. CDR3 amino acids: CAINPGGTGYHYGYTF. The DNA of the CDR3 is TGTGCCATCAACCCCGGAGGAACAGGGTATCACTATGGCTACACCTTC.

This clonotype was counted at least ten times. The chain is built from TRBV6-2 or TRBV6-3 and TRBJ2-1; 9 bases line up with TRBD2. V gave up 2 bases and J gave up 7 bases; unmatched junction bases: 15. The CDR3 contains 18 residues. Per the germline V gene, CDR1 is MNHEY and CDR2 is SVGEGT. The CDR3 DNA sequence: TGTGCCAGCAGTTACGCCCAGTTTGGGGGACTAGCAGTAAATGAGCAGTTCTTC. Translating gives CASSYAQFGGLAVNEQFF.

This clonotype was detected only a few times. The CDR3 protein is CASSLRGLAGDNEQFF. The CDR3 bases are TGTGCCAGCAGCTTACGTGGACTAGCGGGAGACAATGAGCAGTTCTTC. The J gene is TRBJ2-1, the V gene TRBV7-9; 13 nucleotides align to TRBD2. This CDR3 spans 16 amino acids. Trimming cost V 2 bases and J 5 bases; bases outside gene matches: 3. Germline V gives CDR1 SEHNR, CDR2 FQNEAQ (reference sequence).

This clonotype was picked up a small number of times. The genes are TRBV12-3 or TRBV12-4 and TRBJ1-4; no clear D gene. This CDR3 is built from 14 residues. V was clipped by 6 bases and J by 12 bases, with 20 bases between them. The CDR3 spells CASSYGPREGQLFF. The CDR3 DNA reads as TGTGCCAGCAGCTATGGACCGCGCGAGGGTCAACTGTTTTTT.

This clonotype came up many times. The chain has TRBV12-3 or TRBV12-4 and TRBJ1-1; 11 positions match TRBD1. J gave up 4 bases and V 6 bases, and 7 bases lay outside the gene matches. CDR3 length: 15 residues. The CDR3 DNA reads as TGTGCCAGCAGCGAGGACAGGGGGCGCGTCACTGAAGCTTTCTTT. This translates into CASSEDRGRVTEAFF.

This clonotype was seen repeatedly, ten times or more. The chain employs TRBV5-1 and TRBJ2-5; D is unclear. Between the trimmed V and J ends, which lost 1 base and 2 bases, there was a span of 12 bases. Germline values: CDR1 SGHRS, CDR2 YFSETQ. The CDR3 is 15 residues long. The CDR3 protein is CASSLSLEKQETQYF. CDR3 DNA sequence: TGCGCCAGCAGCTTGTCACTGGAAAAGCAAGAGACCCAGTACTTC.

The chain carries TRBV4-2 and TRBJ2-7; 11 nucleotides align to TRBD2. J gave up 0 bases and V 4 bases, and 11 bases lay outside the gene matches. The CDR3 consists of 18 residues. CDR1 is LGHNA, CDR2 YNFKEQ, per germline. This chain's CDR3 is CASSPRGVAGGSSYEQYF. The CDR3 DNA reads as TGTGCCAGCAGCCCCCGAGGAGTAGCGGGAGGGAGCTCCTACGAGCAGTACTTC.

The J gene is TRBJ2-1, the V gene TRBV7-6, with 10 positions matching TRBD2. From germline, CDR1 is SGHVS and CDR2 FNYEAQ. The junction had 4 bases not matched to a gene; V was cut back by 1 base and J by 10 bases. This CDR3 comprises 14 residues. The CDR3 reads CASSLEREGGEQFF. DNA for the CDR3: TGTGCCAGCAGCTTAGAGCGGGAGGGCGGGGAGCAGTTCTTC.

Many counts were recorded for this clonotype. This rearrangement joins TRBV12-3 or TRBV12-4 to TRBJ2-1; 11 bases agree with TRBD2. This CDR3 contains 16 residues. The V and J ends lost 6 bases and 7 bases, in that order; junction bases with no gene match: 11. CDR3 protein: CASRQLAGVGRNEQFF. CDR3 sequence (DNA): TGTGCCAGCAGGCAACTAGCGGGGGTTGGTAGGAATGAGCAGTTCTTC.

The sample holds many counts of this clonotype. The chain recombines TRBV18 with TRBJ2-1; 7 positions match TRBD1. The ends lost 3 bases at V and 3 bases at J; junction bases unmatched: 2. From germline, CDR1 is KGHSH and CDR2 LQKENI. The CDR3 consists of 14 residues. Written as DNA, the CDR3 is TGTGCCAGCTCACCGGGACAGAACTACAATGAGCAGTTCTTC. Amino acids: CASSPGQNYNEQFF.

The chain recombines TRBV29-1 with TRBJ2-7, with D possibly TRBD2 on 6 matching bases. Germline V CDR1 and CDR2: SQVTM, ANQGSEA. There are 13 residues in the CDR3. V lost 7 bases and J lost 3, with 16 bases in between. CDR3 coding DNA: TGCAGCGCAAACTCGGACGGGAGCTACGAGCAGTACTTC. Its protein is CSANSDGSYEQYF.

This clonotype was observed many times. This chain uses TRBV28 with TRBJ1-5; D uncertain. CDR3 size: 16 residues. Germline V CDR1 and CDR2: MDHEN, SYDVKM. Trimming took 2 bases from V and 0 from J, leaving 11 bases between them. The CDR3 region has the DNA TGTGCCAGCAGTTTAGTCGGCTTTTATAGCAATCAGCCCCAGCATTTT. Residues: CASSLVGFYSNQPQHF. Full variable domain (missing parts from reference TRBV28 and TRBJ1-5): DVKVTQSSRYLVKRTGEKVFLECVQDMDHENMFWYRQDPGLGLRLIYFSYDVKMKEKGDIPEGYSVSREKKERFSLILESASTNQTSMYLCASSLVGFYSNQPQHFGDGTRLSIL.

This clonotype was recorded many times. One end of the junction varies from germline; a read error may be responsible. The chain couples TRBV20-1 to TRBJ1-1, with TRBD1 as a possible D gene (6 bases). From germline, CDR1 is DFQATT and CDR2 SNEGSKA (reference sequence). This CDR3 comprises 15 residues. The CDR3 DNA reads TGCAGTGCTAGAGACCCTCAGGGGTGGAACGCTGAAGCTTTCTTT. It encodes CSARDPQGWNAEAFF.